This T cell receptor beta chain appears in the sequencing data of a study of blood T cell repertoires in COVID-19 (TCRdb year 2020). Study-level background: The collaborator samples originated in the United States, Italy and Spain and spanned the acute and convalescent phases of COVID-19. The material from the prospective study consisted of cDNA or gDNA derived from T cells, B-cell-depleted T cells, or PBMCs. Deeply sampled blood TCRbeta repertoires from subjects exposed to, actively infected with, or recovered from COVID-19 were included in the dataset. The repertoires were released in a freely available public database meant as a resource for research on the immune response to SARS-CoV-2. The samples were drawn from two sources: the first 160 participants of the ongoing ImmuneRACE study, and 1,000 to 1,500 subjects contributed by 6 global collaborators. The sample metadata nearly always contained a de-identified subject ID, COVID-19 status, age in years and sex. Where available, HLA class I and class II types were taken from metadata supplied by the sample provider and were not determined by assay-based typing.

A second Seattle source provided samples from volunteer blood donors who had recovered from COVID-19. The collaborating institutions used their own protocols to collect whole blood in K2EDTA tubes. For TCRbeta analysis, collaborators shipped samples in one of three forms: frozen whole blood, isolated PBMCs, or DNA extracted from either of those sample types. TCRbeta CDR3 regions were amplified from genomic DNA by means of the immunoSEQ Assay, a bias-controlled multiplex PCR. In the source study's methods: Nucleated cell counts per sample were estimated from amplification of reference gene primers within the assay. To quantify the absolute abundance of each unique TCRbeta CDR3 rearrangement, sequence reads were collapsed and filtered. Productive Simpson clonality was computed per sample as the square root of Simpson's diversity index over productive rearrangements. TCRdb's version of the immuneACCESS table is confined to in-frame rearrangements and falls short of the full clone set. An unresolved V gene accounts for under half of the shortfall where checked; the remainder is of unknown origin. The V and J calls and clone size are taken from that table; D and trimming were inferred from the DNA. For this sample there are some 300,000 clones; around 88% appear just once. Under 8% of the sample is in the top ten clones.

With respect to this clone: It lacks a known antigen. Base quality data are lacking; no much larger clone is found one base away.

Broad study findings and their caveats: The quantity of clinical and demographic metadata differed by source and by participant and was supplied without curation.

Reading the germline V gene gives CDR1 SGHTA and CDR2 FQGNSA. V is cut back by 10 bases and J by 4 bases, with 14 bases in the junction unmatched. There are 15 amino acids in the CDR3, from cysteine to phenylalanine inclusive. Only the CDR3 part of the read is kept: 45 bases, read in frame from the first base. This TCR was recovered from a woman aged 25 to 39 who had recovered from COVID-19. Sequencing input: peripheral blood. The chain is assembled from TRBV7-2 and TRBJ1-1; 8 bases in the junction line up with TRBD1. The base sequence is TGTGCCACCCAGATGGGGCGTACAGGGGGCACTGAAGCTTTCTTT. Its coded protein is CATQMGRTGGTEAFF. With all but the CDR3 taken from the reference TRBV7-2 and TRBJ1-1 genes, the full variable domain is: GAGVSQSPSNKVTEKGKDVELRCDPISGHTALYWYRQSLGQGLEFLIYFQGNSAPDKSGLPSDRFSAERTGGSVSTLTIQRTQQEDSAVYLCATQMGRTGGTEAFFGQGTRLTVV.